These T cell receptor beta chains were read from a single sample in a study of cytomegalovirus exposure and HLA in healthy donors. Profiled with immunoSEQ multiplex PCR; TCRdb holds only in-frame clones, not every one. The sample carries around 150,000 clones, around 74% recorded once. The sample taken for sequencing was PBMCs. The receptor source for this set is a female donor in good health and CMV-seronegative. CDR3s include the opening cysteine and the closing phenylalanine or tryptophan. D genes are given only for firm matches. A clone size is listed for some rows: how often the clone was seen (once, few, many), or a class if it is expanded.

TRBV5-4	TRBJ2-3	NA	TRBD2	TGTGCCAGCAGCCCCCGGGCTAGCGGGAGTTTTGATACGCAGTATTTT	CASSPRASGSFDTQYF
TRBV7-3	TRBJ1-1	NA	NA	TGTGCCAGCAGCTCGGGACAACCGGGGACTGAAGCTTTCTTT	CASSSGQPGTEAFF
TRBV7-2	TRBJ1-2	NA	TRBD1	TGTGCCAGCAGCTATGACAGGGACAGCTCCTATGGCTACACCTTC	CASSYDRDSSYGYTF
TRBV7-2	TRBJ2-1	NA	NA	TGTGCCAGCAGCTTAGACCGGGGGAGTTACAATGAGCAGTTCTTC	CASSLDRGSYNEQFF
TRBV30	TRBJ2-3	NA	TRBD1	TGTGCCTGGAGTTCCTGGGACAGAGCCACAGATACGCAGTATTTT	CAWSSWDRATDTQYF
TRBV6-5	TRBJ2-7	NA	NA	TGTGCCAGCAGTTACTCGGCCGGGGAGCAGTACTTC	CASSYSAGEQYF
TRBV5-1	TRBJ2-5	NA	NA	TGCGCCAGCAGCTTGATGGGGAGCCAAGAGACCCAGTACTTC	CASSLMGSQETQYF
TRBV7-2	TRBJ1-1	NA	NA	TGTGCCAGCAGCTTAGTTAGGGGGACTGAAGCTTTCTTT	CASSLVRGTEAFF
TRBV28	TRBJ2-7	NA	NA	TGTGCCAGCAGTTCCGTTAAGGGAGGCCTTAGAAACGAGCAGTACTTC	CASSSVKGGLRNEQYF
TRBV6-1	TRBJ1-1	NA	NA	TGTGCCAGTCAGACAATGAACACTGAAGCTTTCTTT	CASQTMNTEAFF
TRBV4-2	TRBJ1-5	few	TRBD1	TGTGCCAGCAGCCAAGAGCAGGGGGACCCCATTCGACCCCAGCATTTT	CASSQEQGDPIRPQHF
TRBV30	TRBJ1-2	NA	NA	TGTGCCTGGAGTGGCGGGAATGGCTACACCTTC	CAWSGGNGYTF
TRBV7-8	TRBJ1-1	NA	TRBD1	TGTGCCAGTGGTAACAGGGGGCTTGGAAGAGCTTTCTTT	CASGNRGLGRAFF
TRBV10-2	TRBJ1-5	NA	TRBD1	TGCGCCAGCAGTTCGACAGGGAACAATCAGCCCCAGCATTTT	CASSSTGNNQPQHF
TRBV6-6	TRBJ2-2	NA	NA	TGTGCCAGCAGTTACCTTAGACAGGCCGGGGAGCTGTTTTTT	CASSYLRQAGELFF
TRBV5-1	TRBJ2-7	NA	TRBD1	TGCGCCAGCAGCGCCGGGACAGGGTGGACCGACGAGCAGTACTTC	CASSAGTGWTDEQYF
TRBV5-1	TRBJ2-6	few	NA	TGCGCCAGCAGCTTGGATAGCTCTGGGGCCAACGTCCTGACTTTC	CASSLDSSGANVLTF
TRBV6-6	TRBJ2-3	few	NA	TGTGCCAGCAGTCCCGATGGCTCTTACACAGATACGCAGTATTTT	CASSPDGSYTDTQYF
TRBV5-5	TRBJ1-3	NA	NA	TGTGCCAGCAGCTTGCAGGGAATCGGAAACACCATATATTTT	CASSLQGIGNTIYF
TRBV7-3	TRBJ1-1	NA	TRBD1	TGTGCCAGCAGCCCGGACAGGATGAACACTGAAGCTTTCTTT	CASSPDRMNTEAFF
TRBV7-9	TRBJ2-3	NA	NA	TGTGCCAGCAGCTTAGAGCGGTGGGGAGATACGCAGTATTTT	CASSLERWGDTQYF
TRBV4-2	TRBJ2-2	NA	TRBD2	TGTGCCAGCAGCCCCAAAGCACTAGCGGGGGCCCCCGGAACCGGGGAGCTGTTTTTT	CASSPKALAGAPGTGELFF
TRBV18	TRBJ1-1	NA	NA	TGTGCCAGCTCACCACTGCGGGGTGAAGCTTTCTTT	CASSPLRGEAFF
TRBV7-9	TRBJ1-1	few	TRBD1	TGTGCCAGCAGCACCGGACAGGGATGGAACACTGAAGCTTTCTTT	CASSTGQGWNTEAFF
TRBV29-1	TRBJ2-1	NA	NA	TGCAGCGTTGAGCCGTTAGGAGTGAGAGAGAATGAGCAGTTCTTC	CSVEPLGVRENEQFF
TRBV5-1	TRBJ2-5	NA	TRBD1	TGCGCCAGCAGCACGACAGGGTCCCAAGAGACCCAGTACTTC	CASSTTGSQETQYF
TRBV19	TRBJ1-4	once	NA	TGTGCCAGTAGTACGCAGACAGCTTCTAATGAAAAACTGTTTTTT	CASSTQTASNEKLFF
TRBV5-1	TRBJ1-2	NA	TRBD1	TGCGCCAGCAGCTTGGAGTGGGCGCAGGGGGACTATGGCTACACCTTC	CASSLEWAQGDYGYTF
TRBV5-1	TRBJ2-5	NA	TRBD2	TGCGCCAGCAGCCAGATTTCGGGGGGGGCGGAGACCCAGTACTTC	CASSQISGGAETQYF
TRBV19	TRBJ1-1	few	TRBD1	TGTGCCAGTATTTACAGGGGGCTGAACACTGAAGCTTTCTTT	CASIYRGLNTEAFF
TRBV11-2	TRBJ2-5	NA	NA	TGTGCCAGCAGCTTATCACAGTTGGGAGGAGAGACCCAGTACTTC	CASSLSQLGGETQYF
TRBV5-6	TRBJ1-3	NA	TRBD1	TGTGCCAGCAGCTTGGAGCTCCTCAGGGGGCGCGAGGGAAACACCATATATTTT	CASSLELLRGREGNTIYF
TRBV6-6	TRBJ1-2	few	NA	TGTGCCAGCAGTTACTTGCGGGACGAAGGCTACACCTTC	CASSYLRDEGYTF
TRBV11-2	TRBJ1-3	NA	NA	TGTGCCAGCAGCTTATTCAGGGGACCCTCTGGAAACACCATATATTTT	CASSLFRGPSGNTIYF
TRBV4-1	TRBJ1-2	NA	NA	TGCGCCAGCAGCCAAGACAGGGAGGCCGGTGGCTACACCTTC	CASSQDREAGGYTF
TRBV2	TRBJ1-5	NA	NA	TGTGCCAGCGGACAGACTAATAGCAATCAGCCCCAGCATTTT	CASGQTNSNQPQHF
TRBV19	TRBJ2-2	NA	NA	TGTGCCAGTAGTCCTAGTCCCGGGGAGCTGTTTTTT	CASSPSPGELFF
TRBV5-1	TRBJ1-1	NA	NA	TGCGCCAGCAGCTTAACAGGCCTGAACACTGAAGCTTTCTTT	CASSLTGLNTEAFF
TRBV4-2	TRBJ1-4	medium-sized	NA	TGTGCCAGCAGCCTCGGACAGTTCAGTTACCGTGAAAAACTGTTTTTT	CASSLGQFSYREKLFF
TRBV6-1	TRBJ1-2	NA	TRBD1	TGTGCCAGCAGCCTGACAGGGTCCCCCTATGGCTACACCTTC	CASSLTGSPYGYTF
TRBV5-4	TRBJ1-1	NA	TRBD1	TGTGCCAGCAGCTTGGCGACAGGGCGCACTGAAGCTTTCTTT	CASSLATGRTEAFF
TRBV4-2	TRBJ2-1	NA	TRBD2	TGTGCCAGCAGCCAAGATCTGCTAGCGGCAGACAATGAGCAGTTCTTC	CASSQDLLAADNEQFF
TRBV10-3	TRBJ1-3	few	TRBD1	TGTGCCATCTGGGGAGGACAGGGGCGAAACACCATATATTTT	CAIWGGQGRNTIYF
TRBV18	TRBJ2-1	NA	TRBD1	TGTGCCAGCTCACTGAACATCCCGGGACAGGGGGCGGATGAGCAGTTCTTC	CASSLNIPGQGADEQFF
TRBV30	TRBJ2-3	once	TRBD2	TGTGCCTGGATCCCACGAAAGGCGGGGGGGCCTGAAGATACGCAGTATTTT	CAWIPRKAGGPEDTQYF
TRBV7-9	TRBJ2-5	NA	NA	TGTGCCAGCAGCTACCCAGGACCGGGGGAGACCCAGTACTTC	CASSYPGPGETQYF
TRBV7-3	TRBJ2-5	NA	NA	TGTGCCAGCAGCTTAAGCGGGGCCCCCGTGGAGACCCAGTACTTC	CASSLSGAPVETQYF